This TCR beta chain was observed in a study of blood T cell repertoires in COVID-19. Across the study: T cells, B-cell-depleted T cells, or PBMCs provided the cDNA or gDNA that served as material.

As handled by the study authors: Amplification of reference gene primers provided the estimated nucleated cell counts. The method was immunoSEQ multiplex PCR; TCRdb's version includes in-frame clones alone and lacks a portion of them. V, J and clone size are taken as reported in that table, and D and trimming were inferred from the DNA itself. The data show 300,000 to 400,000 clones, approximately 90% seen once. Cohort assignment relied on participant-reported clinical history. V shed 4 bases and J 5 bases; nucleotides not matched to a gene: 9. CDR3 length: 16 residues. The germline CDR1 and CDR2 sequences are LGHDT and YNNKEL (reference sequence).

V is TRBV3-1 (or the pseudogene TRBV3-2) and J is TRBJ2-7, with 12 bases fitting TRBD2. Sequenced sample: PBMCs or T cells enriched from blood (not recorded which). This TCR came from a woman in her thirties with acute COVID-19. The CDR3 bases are TGTGCCAGCAGCCCACTAGCGGGGGGCACCGAAAACGAGCAGTACTTC. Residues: CASSPLAGGTENEQYF.